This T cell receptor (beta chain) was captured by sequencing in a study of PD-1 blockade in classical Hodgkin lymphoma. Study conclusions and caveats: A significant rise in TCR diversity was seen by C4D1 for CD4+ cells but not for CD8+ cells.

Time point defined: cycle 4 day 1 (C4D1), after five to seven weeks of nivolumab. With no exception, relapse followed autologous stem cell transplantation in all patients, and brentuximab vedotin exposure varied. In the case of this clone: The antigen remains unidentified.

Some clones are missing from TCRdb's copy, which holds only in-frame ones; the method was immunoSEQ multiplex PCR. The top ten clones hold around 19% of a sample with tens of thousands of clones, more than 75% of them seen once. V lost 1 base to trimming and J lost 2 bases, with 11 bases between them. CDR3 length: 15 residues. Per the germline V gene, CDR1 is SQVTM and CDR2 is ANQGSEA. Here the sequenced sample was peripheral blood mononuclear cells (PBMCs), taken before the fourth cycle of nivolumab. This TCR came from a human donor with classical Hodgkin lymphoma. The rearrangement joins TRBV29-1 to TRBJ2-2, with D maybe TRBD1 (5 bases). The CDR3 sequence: CSVEGGQGNTGELFF. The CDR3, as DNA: TGCAGCGTTGAAGGGGGCCAAGGAAACACCGGGGAGCTGTTTTTT.